Below are 26 T cell receptor beta chains sequenced from a single sample in a study of T-cell memory formation after mild COVID-19. TCRdb reprocessed the 5' RACE reads with MiXCR, giving one entry per CDR3 protein. The table records about 140,000 distinct CDR3 sequences, under 30% of them present only once. The sample comprised PBMCs or a T cell subset sorted from them (not recorded which). Receptors originate from an adult woman who had mild COVID-19 (a few samples of this study predate the infection). Cell type and time point are not known.

This chain links TRBV12-3 or TRBV12-4 with TRBJ2-1; D unclear. Trimming took 4 bases from V and 7 from J, leaving 14 bases between them. The CDR3 runs to 14 residues. CDR3: CASSSPSSENEQFF. CDR3 nucleotide sequence: TGTGCCAGCAGTTCCCCGAGTTCAGAGAATGAGCAGTTCTTC.

The chain has TRBV12-3 or TRBV12-4 and TRBJ2-3, with D maybe TRBD1 (6 bases). CDR3 length equals 13 residues. Trimming took 3 bases from V and 4 from J, leaving 8 bases between them. The CDR3 region is CASSLSGADTQYF. The CDR3 coding sequence is TGTGCCAGCAGTTTGTCAGGGGCAGATACGCAGTATTTT.

This clonotype appeared a few times. The chain couples TRBV20-1 to TRBJ2-1, with 11 positions matching TRBD2. Germline trimming cut 3 bases from V and 6 bases from J; bases unmatched to any gene: 4. The CDR3 runs to 14 residues. The germline CDR1 and CDR2 sequences are DFQATT and SNEGSKA (reference sequence). The CDR3 loop reads CSARLTSGTNEQFF. The CDR3 region has the DNA TGCAGTGCTAGGTTGACTAGCGGGACCAATGAGCAGTTCTTC.

V gene TRBV5-1 combines with J gene TRBJ2-3; D is perhaps TRBD1 (6 bases). CDR3 length: 15 amino acids. In germline, CDR1 is SGHRS, CDR2 YFSETQ. V shed 0 bases and J shed 2 bases, with 10 bases lying between them. For the CDR3, the DNA is TGCGCCAGCAGCTTGGGAGCAGGGGACACAGATACGCAGTATTTT. Its protein is CASSLGAGDTDTQYF. The variable domain in full, with the rest retrieved from reference TRBV5-1 and TRBJ2-3, is KAGVTQTPRYLIKTRGQQVTLSCSPISGHRSVSWYQQTPGQGLQFLFEYFSETQRNKGNFPGRFSGRQFSNSRSEMNVSTLELGDSALYLCASSLGAGDTDTQYFGPGTRLTVL.

This clonotype came up a few times. The V call is TRBV7-9, the J call TRBJ2-3; 7 bases are shared with TRBD1. Germline CDR1 SEHNR, CDR2 FQNEAQ (reference sequence). Trimming cost V 5 bases and J 4 bases; bases outside gene matches: 9. The CDR3 is made up of 15 amino acids. The CDR3 reads CASSPGTAVADTQYF. CDR3 sequence (DNA): TGTGCCAGCAGCCCCGGGACAGCGGTCGCAGATACGCAGTATTTT. Variable domain in full (rest from reference TRBV7-9 and TRBJ2-3): DTGVSQNPRHKITKRGQNVTFRCDPISEHNRLYWYRQTLGQGPEFLTYFQNEAQLEKSRLLSDRFSAERPKGSFSTLEIQRTEQGDSAMYLCASSPGTAVADTQYFGPGTRLTVL.

This clonotype was counted a single time. The chain employs TRBV3-1 and TRBJ1-2, with 9 bases fitting TRBD1. The germline CDR1 and CDR2 sequences are LGHDT and YNNKEL (reference sequence). This CDR3 comprises 15 residues. Trimming cost V 4 bases and J 9 bases; bases outside gene matches: 12. For the CDR3, the DNA is TGTGCCAGCAGCCTGACCCGGGACAGGGCGTGGAGCTACACCTTC. It is translated as CASSLTRDRAWSYTF.

The chain employs TRBV6-5 and TRBJ1-2; D ambiguous. V lost 8 bases and J 5 bases, leaving 21 bases between the germline ends. CDR3 size: 15 residues. The V gene's germline CDR1 is MNHEY and CDR2 SVGAGI. The DNA of the CDR3 is TGTGCCAGCGGCCCCGCCTATGAAGCCTTTTATGGCTACACCTTC. It specifies CASGPAYEAFYGYTF.

This chain uses TRBV7-8 with TRBJ2-1, with a possible D match to TRBD1 (5 bases). Germline V gene lookup returns CDR1 SGHVS and CDR2 FQNEAQ. The V end was cut by 5 bases, the J end by 10 bases, with 24 bases between. The CDR3 spans 16 residues. CDR3 amino acids: CASSQITSTGFDEQFF. The CDR3 DNA sequence: TGTGCCAGCAGCCAAATCACCAGTACAGGTTTTGACGAGCAGTTCTTC.

The chain combines TRBV9 with TRBJ2-3; 9 bases fit TRBD1. This CDR3 is built from 15 residues. Unmatched junction bases numbered 6, after V lost 3 bases and J lost 4 bases. The germline V gene has CDR1 SGDLS and CDR2 YYNGEE. CDR3 bases: TGTGCCAGCAGCGCCACGACAGGGGGTCCAGATACGCAGTATTTT. It is translated as CASSATTGGPDTQYF.

This clonotype was found a few times. V usage is TRBV10-3 and J usage is TRBJ2-7; D is perhaps TRBD2 (5 bases). The CDR3 is 14 residues long. Trimming removed 4 bases from V and 0 bases from J, with 10 bases in between. The germline V gene encodes CDR1 ENHRY and CDR2 SYGVKD. Here the CDR3 reads CAISVALSSYEQYF. For the CDR3, the DNA is TGTGCCATCAGTGTAGCGTTAAGCTCCTACGAGCAGTACTTC.

The rearrangement uses TRBV27 and TRBJ2-7; D is possibly TRBD2 (7 bases). The CDR3 runs 15 residues. V dropped 3 bases and J dropped 0 bases, with 12 bases sitting between them. Germline values: CDR1 MNHEY, CDR2 SMNVEV (reference sequence). CDR3 DNA sequence: TGTGCCAGCAGTTTGAGGGGGGGATTCTCCTACGAGCAGTACTTC. This sequence encodes CASSLRGGFSYEQYF.

V gene TRBV2 combines with J gene TRBJ2-5; 10 bases match TRBD2. The CDR3 extends over 14 amino acids. Germline V gene lookup returns CDR1 SNHLY and CDR2 FYNNEI. With V trimmed by 6 bases and J by 3 bases, 4 bases remained unmatched. CDR3 sequence: CASRVSGGKETQYF. The CDR3 DNA reads TGTGCCAGCAGGGTTAGCGGGGGGAAAGAGACCCAGTACTTC.

The chain links TRBV7-9 to TRBJ2-7, with D unclear. The CDR3 is 13 residues long. The germline V gene encodes CDR1 SEHNR and CDR2 FQNEAQ (reference sequence). Trimming left V 2 bases short and J 2 bases short, with 7 bases between. The DNA of the CDR3 is TGTGCCAGCAGCTTAACCACCACCTACGAGCAGTACTTC. Translation gives CASSLTTTYEQYF.

V gene TRBV27 combines with J gene TRBJ2-7; D not certain. The CDR3 is 12 residues long. CDR1 is MNHEY, CDR2 SMNVEV, per germline (reference sequence). Trimming cost V 5 bases and J 1 base, with 6 bases left between them. The DNA for the CDR3 is TGTGCCAGCAGTCCACCTTCCTACGAGCAGTACTTC. It encodes CASSPPSYEQYF.

The rearrangement uses TRBV7-9 and TRBJ2-1; D might be TRBD2 (6 bases). This CDR3 comprises 21 residues. Deletions cut 5 bases from V and 0 bases from J, with 29 bases between. Germline-derived CDR1 and CDR2 are SEHNR and FQNEAQ (reference sequence). This CDR3 reads CASSPRYAHSGETFSYNEQFF. The CDR3 nucleotides read TGTGCCAGCAGCCCCCGATATGCACATAGCGGAGAGACCTTCTCCTACAATGAGCAGTTCTTC.

This clonotype was detected only a few times. V gene TRBV6-5 combines with J gene TRBJ1-2; a weak D match, TRBD1 (5 bases). The V and J ends lost 6 bases and 3 bases respectively, with 17 bases between them. The CDR3 is 15 residues long. Germline V lookup: CDR1 MNHEY, CDR2 SVGAGI. CDR3 region: CASSLGLGGYYGYTF. The CDR3 DNA reads as TGTGCCAGCAGCCTAGGGCTCGGGGGATACTATGGCTACACCTTC.

The chain links TRBV9 to TRBJ2-5; TRBD2 matches at 7 bases. The CDR3 consists of 16 residues. From germline, CDR1 is SGDLS and CDR2 YYNGEE. Trimming cost V 0 bases and J 0 bases; bases outside gene matches: 5. The CDR3 reads CASSVEGSGYQETQYF. The CDR3 DNA reads as TGTGCCAGCAGCGTAGAGGGTAGCGGGTACCAAGAGACCCAGTACTTC.

The chain is built from TRBV7-9 and TRBJ1-1, with 11 bases aligning to TRBD1. Trimming cost V 4 bases and J 3 bases; bases outside gene matches: 10. This CDR3 has 17 amino acids. Per germline, CDR1 SEHNR and CDR2 FQNEAQ (reference sequence). The CDR3 is CASSSGTGGPIDTEAFF. The CDR3 coding sequence is TGTGCCAGCAGCTCCGGGACAGGGGGTCCCATTGACACTGAAGCTTTCTTT.

V and J are TRBV7-9 and TRBJ2-2; 8 nucleotides align to TRBD1. Germline CDR1 is SEHNR and CDR2 is FQNEAQ (reference sequence). V shed 1 base, J shed 0 bases, and the junction held 19 bases outside the gene matches. There are 22 residues in the CDR3. The CDR3 sequence is CASSLVPGAKGTGYANTGELFF. The CDR3 coding sequence is TGTGCCAGCAGCTTAGTTCCGGGGGCGAAAGGGACAGGCTACGCGAACACCGGGGAGCTGTTTTTT.

This clonotype has just a few counts. The chain links TRBV29-1 to TRBJ1-1, with no clear D. The ends were cut back, 7 bases at V and 0 bases at J, with 15 bases in the middle. Germline lookup yields CDR1 SQVTM and CDR2 ANQGSEA. CDR3 length equals 14 residues. CDR3 nucleotides: TGCAGCGCCGCGGGCGGCAGAATGAACACTGAAGCTTTCTTT. It specifies CSAAGGRMNTEAFF.

This clonotype was detected a few times. The chain joins TRBV7-6 to TRBJ1-1; TRBD1 matches 9 bases. This CDR3 is 12 amino acids long. After removal of 6 bases from V and 9 bases from J, the junction contained 5 bases not matched to a gene. Germline V gene sequence: CDR1 SGHVS, CDR2 FNYEAQ. The CDR3 loop reads CASSPDRGKAFF. The CDR3 bases are TGTGCCAGCAGTCCTGACAGGGGGAAAGCTTTCTTT.

This clonotype came up a few times. In DNA, the CDR3 is TGTGCCACCAGCAGGGTGGACGGATCCCAAGAGACCCAGTACTTC. It encodes CATSRVDGSQETQYF. The rearrangement joins TRBV15 to TRBJ2-5; no clear D. V dropped 3 bases and J dropped 1 base, with 12 bases sitting between them. Germline V gene data show CDR1 as LNHNV and CDR2 as YYDKDF (reference sequence). This CDR3 is built from 15 residues.

V gene TRBV9 combines with J gene TRBJ2-3; 10 bases line up with TRBD2. V shed 3 bases and J 2 bases; nucleotides not matched to a gene: 3. The V gene's germline CDR1 is SGDLS and CDR2 YYNGEE. The CDR3 totals 15 residues. CDR3 nucleotides: TGTGCCAGCAGCGAGCGGGGGGGTTACACAGATACGCAGTATTTT. Protein product: CASSERGGYTDTQYF.

This clonotype was counted only a few times. The CDR3 DNA reads as TGTGCCAGCAGCTTAGAAGGACCGGGCTACGAGCAGTACTTC. This codes for CASSLEGPGYEQYF. The chain links TRBV7-2 to TRBJ2-7; D remains unclear. Between the trimmed V and J ends, which lost 1 base and 3 bases, there was a span of 10 bases. The CDR3 totals 14 residues. Germline loops: CDR1 SGHTA, CDR2 FQGNSA.

This clonotype was detected once. The chain carries TRBV4-1 and TRBJ2-7, with D maybe TRBD1 (7 bases). In germline, CDR1 is MGHRA, CDR2 YSYEKL. V was clipped by 0 bases and J by 4 bases, with 16 bases between them. This CDR3 is built from 16 residues. As DNA, the CDR3 is TGCGCCAGCAGCCAAGAACTGGGGGGACAGTTGTACGAGCAGTACTTC. It yields the protein CASSQELGGQLYEQYF.

This clonotype was seen a handful of times. This sequence joins TRBV5-6 and TRBJ1-1; D gene uncertain. The V gene's germline CDR1 is SGHDT and CDR2 YYEEEE. The CDR3 has 13 residues. V gave up 0 bases and J gave up 2 bases, with 5 bases separating them. In nucleotides, the CDR3 is TGTGCCAGCAGCTTGGAGGGCAACACTGAAGCTTTCTTT. Translating gives CASSLEGNTEAFF.